Reported below is one T cell receptor beta chain. The antigen is unknown. This entry comes from a study of PD-1 blockade in classical Hodgkin lymphoma. Study-wide results and limits: Baseline diversity resembling that of newly diagnosed patients was seen in complete responders.

Time point of the sample: cycle 4 day 1 (C4D1), after 6 weeks of nivolumab. Each patient experienced a relapse that followed autologous stem cell transplantation, and brentuximab vedotin exposure varied. CD4+ T cells were purified from thawed PBMCs by magnetic negative selection. Profiling relied on immunoSEQ multiplex PCR, and the TCRdb table lists in-frame clones only, not all of them. The sample records 25,000 to 35,000 clones, 85% being singletons. The germline V gene encodes CDR1 SGHTA and CDR2 FQGNSA. CDR3 length equals 12 residues. The ends were cut back, 2 bases at V and 8 bases at J, with 7 bases in the middle.

The V gene is TRBV7-2, the J gene TRBJ2-1; D gene uncertain. The sequences come from CD4+ T cells from blood, collected before the fourth cycle of nivolumab. This TCR was recovered from a human donor with classical Hodgkin lymphoma. The chain's CDR3 is CASSLFRDEQFF. The CDR3 DNA reads as TGTGCCAGCAGCTTATTCCGCGATGAGCAGTTCTTC.